The clone carrying this TCR beta chain has more than one count but fewer than ten. The antigen remains undetermined. The sample originates from a study of molecular identifiers for immune sequencing clone quantification. The study's findings and limits: Highly expanded clone sizes could end up underestimated if a barcode were shared by identical TCR molecules.

TCRdb processed the PCR reads anew with MiXCR; each CDR3 protein has one entry. The sample carries about 510,000 distinct CDR3 sequences, about 22% recorded once. Sorted naive CD8 T cells were those defined as CD8+CD4-CCR7+CD45RA+. Germline CDR1 reads LNHDA; CDR2 reads SQIVND (reference sequence). Trimming removed 5 bases from V and 1 base from J, with 9 bases in between. The CDR3 spans 14 residues. This chain connects TRBV19 to TRBJ1-5; D not resolved. Sequencing was done on a sample of naive CD8+ T cells from blood, with Jurkat cell RNA spiked in. Subset of the sample: FACS-sorted CD8+CD4-CCR7+CD45RA+ naive T cells. The sequence derives from a human donor in good health. Some libraries in this study had Jurkat cell RNA spiked in. The CDR3 region is CASSYGRSNQPQHF. The DNA of the CDR3 is TGTGCCAGTAGTTACGGTAGGAGCAATCAGCCCCAGCATTTT. The whole variable domain, remainder taken from reference TRBV19 and TRBJ1-5, is DGGITQSPKYLFRKEGQNVTLSCEQNLNHDAMYWYRQDPGQGLRLIYYSQIVNDFQKGDIAEGYSVSREKKESFPLTVTSAQKNPTAFYLCASSYGRSNQPQHFGDGTRLSIL.